The 24 T cell receptor beta chains below come from one sample, sequenced in a study of blood T cell repertoires in COVID-19. Here immunoSEQ multiplex PCR was the method, and the copy in TCRdb shows in-frame clones only, minus some. Altogether around 300,000 clones are present, roughly 90% being singletons, with the ten largest covering about 2%. Source material: peripheral blood. The receptors originated from a man aged 18 to 35 with active or convalescent COVID-19.

This clone showed up just a few times. DNA of the CDR3: TGTGCCAGCAGCCGACTAGCGGTCAAAGAGACCCAGTACTTC. Translated: CASSRLAVKETQYF. This rearrangement joins TRBV7-9 to TRBJ2-5; 9 bases map to TRBD2. The germline V gene encodes CDR1 SEHNR and CDR2 FQNEAQ (reference sequence). J gave up 3 bases and V 5 bases, and 4 bases lay outside the gene matches. The length of the CDR3 is 14 residues. The full variable domain, in which reference TRBV7-9 and TRBJ2-5 provide the parts outside the CDR3, is DTGVSQNPRHKITKRGQNVTFRCDPISEHNRLYWYRQTLGQGPEFLTYFQNEAQLEKSRLLSDRFSAERPKGSFSTLEIQRTEQGDSAMYLCASSRLAVKETQYFGPGTRLLVL.

J is TRBJ2-7 and V is TRBV3-1 (or the pseudogene TRBV3-2); the D gene is possibly TRBD2 (5 bases). The germline gives CDR1 LGHDT, CDR2 YNNKEL (reference sequence). The length of the CDR3 is 12 residues. V dropped 2 bases and J dropped 9 bases, with 11 bases sitting between them. The CDR3 sequence: CASSQLGDGQYF. In nucleotides, the CDR3 is TGTGCCAGCAGCCAATTGGGAGACGGGCAGTACTTC.

The chain joins TRBV5-6 to TRBJ2-7; D might be TRBD1 (6 bases). V lost 4 bases to trimming and J lost 1 base, with 12 bases between them. Germline lookup yields CDR1 SGHDT and CDR2 YYEEEE. This CDR3 spans 14 amino acids. CDR3 sequence reads: CASSGDTQSYEQYF. CDR3 DNA sequence: TGTGCCAGCAGCGGGGACACCCAATCCTACGAGCAGTACTTC.

The gene calls are TRBV5-5 and TRBJ2-7, with D hard to call. This CDR3 is built from 12 residues. Trimming cost V 2 bases and J 1 base, with 4 bases left between them. CDR1 and CDR2 from the germline V gene are SGHKS and YYEKEE (reference sequence). CDR3 sequence: CASSFQSYEQYF. CDR3 DNA sequence: TGTGCCAGCAGCTTCCAGTCCTACGAGCAGTACTTC.

The J gene is TRBJ1-1, the V gene TRBV6-5; 7 nucleotides match TRBD1. J gave up 5 bases and V 11 bases, and 14 bases lay outside the gene matches. The germline gives CDR1 MNHEY, CDR2 SVGAGI. The CDR3 is 14 residues long. The CDR3 DNA reads as TGTGCCGTCTACCGGGAGGGGGCTTATACTGAAGCTTTCTTT. This translates into CAVYREGAYTEAFF.

This clone was recorded once. This rearrangement joins TRBV2 to TRBJ2-7; no reliable D call. The ends were cut back, 2 bases at V and 3 bases at J, with 8 bases in the middle. CDR1 is SNHLY, CDR2 FYNNEI, per germline. This CDR3 comprises 13 residues. The CDR3 loop is CASSESVNYEQYF. As DNA, the CDR3 is TGTGCCAGCAGTGAATCGGTGAACTACGAGCAGTACTTC.

The chain carries TRBV11-2 and TRBJ1-3; 7 nucleotides line up with TRBD1. V dropped 6 bases and J dropped 3; count of bases not matched to a gene: 8. This CDR3 comprises 15 residues. Germline V gene sequence: CDR1 SGHAT, CDR2 FQNNGV. CDR3 amino acids: CASSYRGPIGNTIYF. The CDR3 DNA sequence: TGTGCCAGCAGTTACAGGGGCCCAATTGGAAACACCATATATTTT.

The V call is TRBV4-1, the J call TRBJ2-1; 13 bases line up with TRBD2. V lost 4 bases and J lost 1; bases outside the gene matches: 7. CDR1 is MGHRA and CDR2 is YSYEKL in the germline V gene. The CDR3 has 18 residues. CDR3 sequence: CASSRGLAGVSSYNEQFF. Written as DNA, the CDR3 is TGCGCCAGCAGCCGCGGACTAGCGGGAGTCTCTTCCTACAATGAGCAGTTCTTC.

This chain uses TRBV7-8 with TRBJ2-7; 7 nucleotides agree with TRBD2. This CDR3 has 12 amino acids. The ends lost 5 bases at V and 7 bases at J; junction bases unmatched: 5. Germline values: CDR1 SGHVS, CDR2 FQNEAQ. The CDR3 DNA is TGTGCCAGCAGCCGACTAGCTCGGGAGCAGTACTTC. This sequence encodes CASSRLAREQYF.

The chain carries TRBV28 and TRBJ2-7; no clear D gene. Deletions cut 4 bases from V and 5 bases from J, with 27 bases between. This CDR3 spans 18 amino acids. Germline lookup yields CDR1 MDHEN and CDR2 SYDVKM. This CDR3 is CASSSPGGLRQAKDEQYF. The DNA for the CDR3 is TGTGCCAGCAGTTCCCCCGGTGGGCTAAGGCAGGCAAAGGACGAGCAGTACTTC.

The V and J genes are TRBV5-1 and TRBJ2-5, with a tentative D call TRBD1 (6 bases). This CDR3 has 16 residues. Looked up from germline, CDR1 is SGHRS and CDR2 is YFSETQ. V was cut by 2 bases and J by 5 bases, with 19 bases left in between. The CDR3 DNA sequence: TGCGCCAGCAGCTTTCCGGAACAGGGATTTCAGGAGACCCAGTACTTC. Protein: CASSFPEQGFQETQYF.

The gene calls are TRBV14 and TRBJ2-1; TRBD1 might be the D (6 bases). There are 15 residues in the CDR3. The germline V and J ends were trimmed by 0 bases and 6 bases, with 12 bases remaining between them. CDR1 is SGHDN and CDR2 is FVKESK in the germline V gene. CDR3 protein: CASSQDGTFTNEQFF. The CDR3, as DNA: TGTGCCAGCAGCCAAGATGGGACATTTACCAATGAGCAGTTCTTC.

This chain connects TRBV6-1 to TRBJ1-5, with D possibly being TRBD1 (6 bases). Looked up from germline, CDR1 is MNHNS and CDR2 is SASEGT. V was cut by 2 bases and J by 4 bases, with 9 bases left in between. CDR3 length: 14 amino acids. Written as DNA, the CDR3 is TGTGCCAGCAGTGAACTGCAGGGGAATCAGCCCCAGCATTTT. Protein product: CASSELQGNQPQHF.

The CDR3 nucleotides read TGTGCCACCAGCAGAGATCCGAAAGGACAGGGAATTAATCAGCCCCAGCATTTT. It yields the protein CATSRDPKGQGINQPQHF. The chain carries TRBV15 and TRBJ1-5, with TRBD1 identical over 8 bases. V shed 0 bases, J shed 4 bases, and the junction held 11 bases outside the gene matches. The V gene's germline CDR1 is LNHNV and CDR2 YYDKDF (reference sequence). This CDR3 region has 18 residues.

The V call is TRBV10-1, the J call TRBJ2-7; D perhaps matches TRBD1 (5 bases). V lost 0 bases, J lost 5 bases, and 5 bases lay in between. The CDR3 runs 12 residues. Germline loops: CDR1 WNHNN, CDR2 SYGVQD (reference sequence). The CDR3 DNA reads as TGCGCCAGCAGTGAGTCCAGGGACGAGCAGTACTTC. The encoded protein is CASSESRDEQYF.

In nucleotides, the CDR3 is TGTGCCAGCAGCGCCCCCCAGGCAGGAAACACTGAAGCTTTCTTT. Protein product: CASSAPQAGNTEAFF. V is TRBV9 and J is TRBJ1-1; no clear D. Per germline, CDR1 SGDLS and CDR2 YYNGEE. The CDR3 sequence is 15 residues long. V was cut by 3 bases and J by 2 bases, with 14 bases left in between.

The CDR3 loop reads CASSLVLGGPGTYEQYF. The DNA of the CDR3 is TGTGCCAGCAGCTTAGTATTGGGGGGGCCGGGTACCTACGAGCAGTACTTC. The chain carries TRBV11-2 and TRBJ2-7; a weak D match, TRBD2 (7 bases). This CDR3 is 17 amino acids long. Trimming removed 1 base from V and 2 bases from J, with 18 bases in between. Germline V gene lookup returns CDR1 SGHAT and CDR2 FQNNGV.

CDR3 coding DNA: TGTGCCAGCAGCTATTTTGACAGGGCTGATGGCTACACCTTC. Translating gives CASSYFDRADGYTF. J is TRBJ1-2 and V is TRBV5-6; 7 bases align to TRBD1. The CDR3 runs to 14 residues. Looked up from germline, CDR1 is SGHDT and CDR2 is YYEEEE. V lost 3 bases to trimming and J lost 6 bases; unmatched junction nucleotides: 8.

This chain uses TRBV7-3 with TRBJ1-2; D not certain. Deletions cut 0 bases from V and 0 bases from J, with 8 bases between. Germline CDR1 SGHTA, CDR2 FQGTGA. CDR3 length equals 15 residues. The CDR3 sequence: CASSLTPDSNYGYTF. The CDR3 DNA reads as TGTGCCAGCAGCTTAACCCCGGACTCTAACTATGGCTACACCTTC.

This rearrangement joins TRBV27 to TRBJ2-2, with 13 positions matching TRBD2. The CDR3 loop spans 21 amino acids. The V gene's germline CDR1 is MNHEY and CDR2 SMNVEV (reference sequence). The V gene end was trimmed by 8 bases and the J gene end by 1 base; junction bases not matched to a gene: 19. CDR3 nucleotide sequence: TGTGCCAGCCTTAGACGTAGGGGACCGGGACTAGCGGGAAAGAACACCGGGGAGCTGTTTTTT. Amino acid sequence: CASLRRRGPGLAGKNTGELFF.

The chain has TRBV11-2 and TRBJ2-1; 13 nucleotides match TRBD2. J lost 7 bases, V lost 6 bases, and 9 bases had no gene match. CDR3 length: 16 amino acids. Germline lookup yields CDR1 SGHAT and CDR2 FQNNGV. The CDR3 bases are TGTGCCAGCAGACGAACTAGCGGGGGGGCGTTTAATGAGCAGTTCTTC. Translation: CASRRTSGGAFNEQFF.

V usage is TRBV29-1 and J usage is TRBJ1-5; D gene ambiguous. Trimming took 2 bases from V and 2 from J, leaving 7 bases between them. The CDR3 is 13 amino acids. Germline V gives CDR1 SQVTM, CDR2 ANQGSEA. As DNA, the CDR3 is TGCAGCGTTGAACTGGAGGGCAATCAGCCCCAGCATTTT. It is translated as CSVELEGNQPQHF.

The chain has TRBV18 and TRBJ1-2, with D unclear. Germline CDR1 KGHSH, CDR2 LQKENI. The CDR3 sequence is 14 residues long. V was clipped by 3 bases and J by 7 bases, with 15 bases between them. CDR3 residues: CASSPNGERVGYTF. DNA of the CDR3: TGTGCCAGCTCACCCAACGGGGAAAGGGTTGGCTACACCTTC.

V is TRBV10-2 and J is TRBJ2-7; 7 positions match TRBD2. The CDR3 extends over 16 amino acids. Germline V gene data show CDR1 as WSHSY and CDR2 as SAAADI. J was trimmed by 3 bases and V by 2 bases; bases with no gene match: 10. The CDR3 bases are TGCGCCAGCAGTGAGGTACGCAGCGGGGTCAACTACGAGCAGTACTTC. Translation gives CASSEVRSGVNYEQYF.